The present TCR beta chain was sequenced within a study of blood T cell repertoires in COVID-19. Produced via immunoSEQ multiplex PCR; TCRdb's table is partial and in-frame only. Among some 670,000 clones listed, about 87% were seen once. The CDR3 loop spans 15 amino acids. The V end was cut by 2 bases, the J end by 4 bases, with 13 bases between. Germline values: CDR1 LGHNA, CDR2 YNFKEQ. This TCR was recovered from a woman under 30 with acute or convalescent COVID-19. Sequencing was carried out using peripheral blood. The rearrangement joins TRBV4-2 to TRBJ2-3, with a possible D match to TRBD2 (7 bases). CDR3 protein: CASSQRGGEADTQYF. The DNA for the CDR3 is TGTGCCAGCAGCCAACGAGGGGGGGAGGCAGATACGCAGTATTTT.